These 10 T cell receptor beta chains share one sample of origin, sequenced in a study of cytomegalovirus exposure and HLA in healthy donors. Primers: 60 Vbeta forward and 13 Jbeta reverse. The assay was immunoSEQ multiplex PCR, and TCRdb's table has in-frame clones only and misses some. The sample has around 210,000 clones, 78% seen once; the top ten hold around 0.45%. Sequencing was performed on PBMCs. The origin of the receptors is a boy between 10 and 17 years old in good health and CMV-seronegative.

This chain joins TRBV18 and TRBJ2-7; 7 positions match TRBD2. CDR3 length equals 14 residues. Trimming removed 3 bases from V and 2 bases from J; junction bases left unmatched: 4. CDR1 KGHSH and CDR2 LQKENI come from the germline V gene. CDR3 sequence: CASSPPGLAYEQYF. The CDR3 DNA reads TGTGCCAGCTCACCCCCCGGACTAGCCTACGAGCAGTACTTC.

The chain is built from TRBV4-1 and TRBJ2-5; 8 positions agree with TRBD1. The trim removed 2 bases at V and 1 base at J, leaving 12 bases unmatched. Germline V CDR1 and CDR2: MGHRA, YSYEKL. This CDR3 region has 18 residues. The CDR3 nucleotides read TGCGCCAGCAGCCAAAGATACCTGACAGGGGACATCCAAGAGACCCAGTACTTC. Protein: CASSQRYLTGDIQETQYF.

The chain is built from TRBV28 and TRBJ1-1, with 8 nucleotides matching TRBD1. The germline V gene encodes CDR1 MDHEN and CDR2 SYDVKM. The V segment lost 6 bases and the J segment 1 base; nucleotides outside the gene matches: 13. CDR3 length: 17 residues. DNA for the CDR3: TGTGCCAGCAGCAAAAGGGGATGGACAGGGAAGAACACTGAAGCTTTCTTT. This gives the protein CASSKRGWTGKNTEAFF.

This clone was observed a single time. This chain joins TRBV10-2 and TRBJ1-1; D uncertain. The CDR3 spans 14 residues. V was pared by 3 bases and J by 11 bases, with 19 bases between. Germline V gene lookup returns CDR1 WSHSY and CDR2 SAAADI. The CDR3 DNA sequence: TGCGCCAGCAGTGATCCAGCAGGAGGGTGGTTGGCTTTCTTT. Protein sequence: CASSDPAGGWLAFF.

The V gene is TRBV19, the J gene TRBJ1-5, with 7 bases identical to TRBD1. V was clipped by 7 bases and J by 4 bases; unmatched bases: 7. The CDR3 covers 14 residues. CDR1 and CDR2 from the germline V gene are LNHDA and SQIVND (reference sequence). CDR3 in amino acids: CASNLQGVNQPQHF. In DNA form, the CDR3 reads TGTGCCAGTAATCTCCAGGGGGTTAATCAGCCCCAGCATTTT.

The gene calls are TRBV19 and TRBJ1-5; D is ambiguous. Per germline, CDR1 LNHDA and CDR2 SQIVND (reference sequence). V gave up 3 bases and J gave up 7 bases, with 7 bases separating them. CDR3 size: 12 residues. The CDR3 region is CASSIVEQPQHF. For the CDR3, the DNA is TGTGCCAGTAGTATTGTCGAGCAGCCCCAGCATTTT.

This clone appeared a few times. This chain joins TRBV19 and TRBJ2-6; unclear D gene. The CDR3 spans 15 residues. The ends were cut back, 9 bases at V and 0 bases at J, with 12 bases in the middle. Germline CDR1 LNHDA, CDR2 SQIVND (reference sequence). CDR3 amino acids: CASHALSSGANVLTF. CDR3 in DNA: TGTGCCAGCCATGCCCTATCCTCTGGGGCCAACGTCCTGACTTTC.

This sequence joins TRBV29-1 and TRBJ1-1; D might be TRBD1 (6 bases). Germline lookup yields CDR1 SQVTM and CDR2 ANQGSEA. Trimming left V 3 bases short and J 5 bases short, with 10 bases between. The CDR3 is made up of 12 amino acids. The CDR3 sequence is CSVDRGGTEAFF. CDR3 coding DNA: TGCAGCGTTGACAGGGGAGGGACTGAAGCTTTCTTT.

The chain carries TRBV29-1 and TRBJ2-1; D might be TRBD2 (5 bases). This CDR3 spans 13 amino acids. Trimming removed 3 bases from V and 9 bases from J, with 15 bases in between. Germline lookup yields CDR1 SQVTM and CDR2 ANQGSEA. CDR3 sequence (DNA): TGCAGCGTTGAGAGGGCCATGAGGAGTGAGCAGTTCTTC. Protein product: CSVERAMRSEQFF.

V gene TRBV27 combines with J gene TRBJ2-7, with 7 nucleotides matching TRBD1. V trimming: 6 bases; J trimming: 2 bases; junction bases outside the gene matches: 13. The V gene's germline CDR1 is MNHEY and CDR2 SMNVEV (reference sequence). The CDR3 consists of 16 residues. The CDR3 sequence is CASRNKRTGPAYEQYF. In DNA form, the CDR3 reads TGTGCCAGCAGGAATAAAAGGACAGGTCCAGCCTACGAGCAGTACTTC.